Listed below are T cell receptor beta chains from one sample, sequenced in a study of T cell changes during pregnancy in multiple sclerosis. Assay used: immunoSEQ multiplex PCR; TCRdb lists only in-frame clones, some missing. This sample has about 67,000 clones, with 90% to 95% found just once. The sample was peripheral blood, taken in the second trimester of pregnancy. The receptor source for this set is a female donor with multiple sclerosis, enrolled in a pregnancy study. Both conserved end residues are part of each CDR3.

TRBV4-2 CASRTGDGYTF
TRBV6-5 CASSLRQREETQYF
TRBV7-6 CASSPGGGGGETQYF
TRBV5-1 CASSFRGMSEQYF
TRBV27 CASGGVREQYF
TRBV18 CASSDPGTSGRNEQFF
TRBV18 CASSLVEQGAQETQYF
TRBV19 CASSTPSGGETQYF
TRBV5-4 CASIGAGGTEGEQFF
TRBV5-4 CASSQTGGSRDTQYF
TRBV5-1 CASSDPRGGETQYF
TRBV7-2 CASSLYLEGQPQHF
TRBV5-6 CASSFGSGLQETQYF
TRBV29-1 CSVVPGTGSGNTIYF
TRBV4-1 CASSHLDRENQPQHF
TRBV6-5 CASSPSRADTQYF
TRBV7-9 CASSRQGDQPQHF
TRBV10-1 CASRRSLNTEAFF
TRBV7-2 CASSPVHRGRSPQHF
TRBV7-2 CASSGDSSSYNEQFF
TRBV30 CAWSANRAGGYTF
TRBV30 CAWSGKAGGLGEQFF
TRBV4-2 CASSSATGDSNQPQHF
TRBV30 CACRPSSAGHTF
TRBV29-1 CSVESLSGRNTGELFF
TRBV2 CASNGQGNTEAFF
TRBV18 CASSRDSWEQYF
TRBV7-9 CASSSGQTYEQYF
TRBV7-6 CASSSMRGSSYNEQFF
TRBV4-1 CASSQGENEKLFF
TRBV2 CASKEGVYSNQPQHF
TRBV7-9 CASSAGTEAFF
TRBV2 CASRKRASGGLDEQFF
TRBV19 CASSLGQGADTQYF
TRBV11-2 CASIGRGPKETQYF
TRBV2 CASRRESYEQYF
TRBV9 CASSVEGREQYF
TRBV6-5 CASSPRREETQYF
TRBV7-5 CVRSIRLAGGRWGGELFF
TRBV7-8 CASGGREGLNTEAFF
TRBV5-1 CASRDFASYEQYF
TRBV4-1 CASSQDLGQGISPLHF
TRBV6-4 CASRRLVPPPYNEQFF
TRBV10-3 CAIRNVGTWETQYF
TRBV6-1 CASNSEGALYEQYF
TRBV9 CASSAGQGGQPQHF
TRBV28 CASSSGAFYEQYF
TRBV4-2 CASSHLQGAGNTEAFF
TRBV10-2 CASSDRAHREKLFF
TRBV5-8 CASSLQGGDTDTQYF
TRBV4-3 CASSDGVRNTEAFF
TRBV28 CASSQGYTEAFF
TRBV4-3 CASSQDPGGPTYEQYF
TRBV6-5 CASSYFQGAHTEAFF
TRBV7-2 CASSSGGPSTNEKLFF
TRBV4-1 CASSQDIRGSYNYEQYF
TRBV5-1 CASSTATGNTEAFF
TRBV18 CASSPRTGDYGYTF